The clone carrying this T cell receptor (beta chain) was counted once. Its antigen remains unidentified. A much bigger clone sits one base away, suggesting this may be a read error. There are 12 residues in the CDR3. Trimming took 7 bases from V and 2 from J, leaving 11 bases between them. Germline V gene data show CDR1 as DFQATT and CDR2 as SNEGSKA (reference sequence). Individual TCR cDNA molecules each bore their own unique molecular identifier. One entry per CDR3 protein, called by TCRdb with MiXCR from the 5' RACE reads. The sample holds some 53,000 distinct CDR3 sequences, around 6.7% seen once. Time point: sample taken at primary tumor resection. Researchers sequenced whole RNA taken from tumor, nontumor lung or frozen PBMC without sorting. The 65 or so donors had untreated early-stage non-small cell lung cancer. This specimen belongs to a study of spatial heterogeneity in lung cancer. Whole-study findings and limits: Compared with follow-up, resection was when ubiquitous expanded tumor TCRs appeared in blood more.

The chain joins TRBV20-1 to TRBJ2-5; a possible D gene is TRBD2 (5 bases). The sample was PBMCs, taken at surgery. The receptor was isolated from a female donor with early-stage non-small cell lung cancer. The CDR3 coding sequence is TGCAGTGTCGGCGGGTTGCAAGAGACCCAGTACTTC. Translating it yields CSVGGLQETQYF.